The 29 T cell receptor beta chains below come from one sample, sequenced in a study of T cell responses to AZD1222 COVID-19 vaccine. Clones were sequenced by immunoSEQ multiplex PCR, and TCRdb holds only the in-frame ones, with some missing. The sample lists roughly 78,000 clones, about 82% occurring once. Sequenced material: peripheral blood, taken on day 0 of AZD1222 vaccination. These receptors came from an adult in good health.

The chain carries TRBV4-1 and TRBJ1-2, with D possibly TRBD1 on 6 matching bases. The V end lost 0 bases, the J end lost 5 bases, and 13 bases lay between the germline ends. This CDR3 is built from 15 residues. Germline V gives CDR1 MGHRA, CDR2 YSYEKL. In DNA, the CDR3 is TGCGCCAGCAGCCAAGAAGGCGGGACACCTTATGGCTACACCTTC. The encoded protein is CASSQEGGTPYGYTF.

The rearrangement joins TRBV19 to TRBJ2-5; 7 bases map to TRBD2. The germline gives CDR1 LNHDA, CDR2 SQIVND (reference sequence). The junction had 11 bases not matched to a gene; V was cut back by 5 bases and J by 8 bases. The CDR3 is made up of 14 amino acids. The DNA for the CDR3 is TGTGCCAGTAGTTCGCAAGGGGCGGGAGATACCCAGTACTTC. Its translation is CASSSQGAGDTQYF.

The chain couples TRBV7-2 to TRBJ1-5; D gene uncertain. The CDR3 covers 12 residues. The germline CDR1 and CDR2 sequences are SGHTA and FQGNSA. Deletions cut 1 base from V and 6 bases from J, with 4 bases between. CDR3 bases: TGTGCCAGCAGCTTAGAGAGTCAGCCCCAGCATTTT. Translation: CASSLESQPQHF.

This clone was detected only a few times. The chain couples TRBV3-1 (or the pseudogene TRBV3-2) to TRBJ1-2, with TRBD1 matching over 8 bases. The CDR3 length is 12 residues. Germline loops: CDR1 LGHDT, CDR2 YNNKEL (reference sequence). The V and J ends lost 1 base and 8 bases, in that order; junction bases with no gene match: 0. CDR3 nucleotide sequence: TGTGCCAGCAGCCAAGGGACAGGGGGCTACACCTTC. Translating gives CASSQGTGGYTF.

The genes are TRBV2 and TRBJ1-2; tentative D call: TRBD1 (5 bases). Germline CDR1 SNHLY, CDR2 FYNNEI. This CDR3 comprises 14 residues. Trimming took off 4 bases at V and 6 bases at J, with 15 bases between the two ends. The CDR3 nucleotides are TGTGCCAGCAGTGTAGCCGGGACTAGCGATGGCTACACCTTC. It codes for CASSVAGTSDGYTF.

The V gene is TRBV7-2, the J gene TRBJ1-4, with D possibly being TRBD1 (6 bases). The CDR3 totals 15 residues. Per germline, CDR1 SGHTA and CDR2 FQGNSA. Deletions cut 4 bases from V and 2 bases from J, with 11 bases between. The CDR3 coding sequence is TGTGCCAGCAGCTCCTACAGGGACACTAATGAAAAACTGTTTTTT. Translating it yields CASSSYRDTNEKLFF.

The rearrangement uses TRBV14 and TRBJ1-3; no clear D gene. Trimming pared 1 base from V and 0 bases from J, leaving 7 bases between. The germline V gene has CDR1 SGHDN and CDR2 FVKESK. The CDR3 is 15 residues long. The DNA for the CDR3 is TGTGCCAGCAGCCAAGGGTTTGGCTCTGGAAACACCATATATTTT. This translates into CASSQGFGSGNTIYF.

This chain links TRBV11-2 with TRBJ2-7, with no clear D. CDR1 and CDR2 from the germline V gene are SGHAT and FQNNGV. The CDR3 length is 14 residues. V shed 3 bases and J shed 3 bases, with 12 bases lying between them. CDR3 in DNA: TGTGCCAGCAGCTTTAACCCCGAGAACTACGAGCAGTACTTC. This codes for CASSFNPENYEQYF.

V gene TRBV19 combines with J gene TRBJ1-1; no clear D. Trimming pared 6 bases from V and 2 bases from J, leaving 13 bases between. The CDR3 loop spans 14 amino acids. Germline CDR1 is LNHDA and CDR2 is SQIVND (reference sequence). CDR3 residues: CASSVRGGNTEAFF. CDR3 DNA: TGTGCCAGTAGCGTTCGAGGAGGCAACACTGAAGCTTTCTTT.

The chain carries TRBV4-3 and TRBJ1-2, with a possible D match to TRBD1 (6 bases). CDR3 length equals 16 residues. V was shortened by 0 bases and J by 4 bases, with 15 bases between the two germline ends. Per the germline V gene, CDR1 is LGHNA and CDR2 is YSLEER. The CDR3 loop reads CASSQDFSWTVYGYTF. The DNA of the CDR3 is TGCGCCAGCAGCCAAGATTTTTCGTGGACAGTCTATGGCTACACCTTC.

This chain connects TRBV3-1 (or the pseudogene TRBV3-2) to TRBJ2-7; 9 nucleotides align to TRBD1. Germline CDR1 reads LGHDT; CDR2 reads YNNKEL (reference sequence). V lost 2 bases to trimming and J lost 5 bases; unmatched junction nucleotides: 10. The CDR3 totals 16 residues. CDR3 loop: CASSQMLTGGSHEQYF. The CDR3, as DNA: TGTGCCAGCAGCCAAATGTTGACAGGGGGTTCCCACGAGCAGTACTTC.

The V and J genes are TRBV6-2 or TRBV6-3 and TRBJ2-7; D is possibly TRBD1 (6 bases). Between the trimmed V and J ends, which lost 5 bases and 3 bases, there was a span of 14 bases. Looked up from germline, CDR1 is MNHEY and CDR2 is SVGEGT. The CDR3 has 14 residues. CDR3 nucleotide sequence: TGTGCCAGCAGTAAAGACAGGACCTTCTACGAGCAGTACTTC. This codes for CASSKDRTFYEQYF.

The chain carries TRBV2 and TRBJ1-6; tentative D call: TRBD1 (6 bases). The CDR3 has 16 residues. CDR1 and CDR2 from the germline V gene are SNHLY and FYNNEI. The ends were cut back, 1 base at V and 10 bases at J, with 17 bases in the middle. CDR3 coding DNA: TGTGCCAGCAGTGAAGGGCCCGGGACAAGTCGGTCACCCCTCCACTTT. The encoded protein is CASSEGPGTSRSPLHF.

The chain recombines TRBV4-3 with TRBJ1-6; no clear D gene. Trimming took off 0 bases at V and 9 bases at J, with 15 bases between the two ends. Germline loops: CDR1 LGHNA, CDR2 YSLEER. The CDR3 totals 16 residues. The CDR3 nucleotides are TGCGCCAGCAGCCAAGATAACGTCGGCAGGCCTTCACCCCTCCACTTT. Translated, it gives CASSQDNVGRPSPLHF.

This clone turned up a few times. V usage is TRBV19 and J usage is TRBJ2-1; no definite D call. The germline V and J ends were trimmed by 4 bases and 8 bases, with 15 bases remaining between them. Germline values: CDR1 LNHDA, CDR2 SQIVND (reference sequence). The length of the CDR3 is 14 residues. The CDR3 DNA reads TGTGCCAGTAGTACATCCAGCGCTACGGATGAGCAGTTCTTC. Translated: CASSTSSATDEQFF.

This clone was detected only once. The rearrangement joins TRBV10-3 to TRBJ2-4; tentatively, D is TRBD2 (6 bases). The CDR3 consists of 14 residues. Trimming took off 3 bases at V and 2 bases at J, with 8 bases between the two ends. Germline assignment: CDR1 ENHRY and CDR2 SYGVKD. As DNA, the CDR3 is TGTGCCATCAGTGACGCGGGAACCAAAAACATTCAGTACTTC. It encodes CAISDAGTKNIQYF.

The J gene is TRBJ2-1, the V gene TRBV19; D not certain. The V and J ends lost 2 bases and 8 bases respectively, with 4 bases between them. Germline V gene data show CDR1 as LNHDA and CDR2 as SQIVND (reference sequence). There are 11 residues in the CDR3. The CDR3 DNA reads TGTGCCAGTAGTATAAAGGATGAGCAGTTCTTC. It encodes CASSIKDEQFF.

The chain employs TRBV30 and TRBJ1-1; D is perhaps TRBD1 (5 bases). The CDR3 contains 14 residues. Germline CDR1 is GTSNPN and CDR2 is SVGIG (reference sequence). V was cut by 5 bases and J by 5 bases, with 18 bases left in between. Here the CDR3 DNA reads TGTGCCTGGGCAAGGTCAGGGATTGGAACTGAAGCTTTCTTT. This encodes CAWARSGIGTEAFF.

The rearrangement joins TRBV18 to TRBJ1-6, with TRBD1 matching over 7 bases. Germline V CDR1 and CDR2: KGHSH, LQKENI. CDR3 length: 18 residues. V lost 1 base and J lost 0; bases outside the gene matches: 6. The CDR3 bases are TGTGCCAGCTCACCACAGGAGGCAGGGGGCTCCTATAATTCACCCCTCCACTTT. Its translation: CASSPQEAGGSYNSPLHF.

The chain carries TRBV5-4 and TRBJ1-6; 7 bases map to TRBD1. The CDR3 loop spans 14 amino acids. CDR1 and CDR2 (germline): SGHNT, YYREEE (reference sequence). Unmatched junction bases numbered 12, after V lost 3 bases and J lost 15 bases. CDR3: CASSWGGAQGHLHF. The CDR3 bases are TGTGCCAGCAGCTGGGGGGGAGCACAGGGGCACCTCCACTTT.

This clone was observed a handful of times. The CDR3 bases are TGTGCCAGCAGGAGGACGACAGGGGGCGGTGGCTACACCTTC. Protein: CASRRTTGGGGYTF. The chain carries TRBV25-1 and TRBJ1-2; 10 bases agree with TRBD1. Losses at the gene ends were 6 bases for V and 7 bases for J; bases not matched to a gene: 8. This CDR3 comprises 14 residues. From germline, CDR1 is MGHDK and CDR2 SYGVNS.

This clone occurred a few times. This chain connects TRBV7-9 to TRBJ1-4, with TRBD1 matching over 7 bases. V was pared by 8 bases and J by 8 bases, with 5 bases of the junction left unmatched. CDR3 length: 12 residues. Per germline, CDR1 SEHNR and CDR2 FQNEAQ (reference sequence). CDR3 sequence (DNA): TGTGCCAGCGGCCTACAGGGGGAAAAACTGTTTTTT. It yields the protein CASGLQGEKLFF.

On this clone: The CDR3 end shows no conserved phenylalanine or tryptophan, and so a read error is likely. The DNA is omitted, as the CDR3 cannot be located on it reliably, and the CDR3 follows TCRdb's listing. V and J are TRBV6-9 and TRBJ2-3. Germline V gene data show CDR1 as MNHGY and CDR2 as SVAAGI. The CDR3 is 11 amino acids long, termini counted. This CDR3 is CASNLGAGTLS.

The CDR3 here is CASSRSGRRDEQFF. The CDR3 bases are TGTGCCAGCAGCCGGAGCGGGAGAAGGGATGAGCAGTTCTTC. The gene calls are TRBV7-2 and TRBJ2-1, with 8 bases that match TRBD2. The CDR3 covers 14 residues. Germline CDR1 and CDR2: SGHTA and FQGNSA. V dropped 5 bases and J dropped 8; count of bases not matched to a gene: 8.

V usage is TRBV19 and J usage is TRBJ1-4; 9 bases are shared with TRBD1. The CDR3 extends over 19 amino acids. Trimming removed 6 bases from V and 2 bases from J; junction bases left unmatched: 16. The germline CDR1 and CDR2 sequences are LNHDA and SQIVND (reference sequence). DNA of the CDR3: TGTGCCAGTAGCAGAGGACAGGGGAGCCCCTTTTCGACTAATGAAAAACTGTTTTTT. Its translation is CASSRGQGSPFSTNEKLFF. Based on the CDR3 plus reference TRBV19 and TRBJ1-4, the full variable domain is DGGITQSPKYLFRKEGQNVTLSCEQNLNHDAMYWYRQDPGQGLRLIYYSQIVNDFQKGDIAEGYSVSREKKESFPLTVTSAQKNPTAFYLCASSRGQGSPFSTNEKLFFGSGTQLSVL.

This clone was observed a handful of times. This chain's CDR3 is CASQEGAGRQETQYF. CDR3 coding DNA: TGTGCCAGTCAGGAAGGGGCGGGGCGGCAAGAGACCCAGTACTTC. The chain carries TRBV9 and TRBJ2-5, with D maybe TRBD2 (6 bases). V was cut by 8 bases and J by 2 bases, with 19 bases left in between. The germline V gene encodes CDR1 SGDLS and CDR2 YYNGEE. The CDR3 is made up of 15 amino acids.

This rearrangement joins TRBV19 to TRBJ2-6, with D hard to call. CDR1 LNHDA and CDR2 SQIVND come from the germline V gene (reference sequence). The CDR3 loop spans 17 amino acids. V was pared by 4 bases and J by 0 bases, with 13 bases between. CDR3 sequence reads: CASSRTAGSSGANVLTF. The CDR3 DNA reads TGTGCCAGTAGTAGGACGGCAGGAAGCTCTGGGGCCAACGTCCTGACTTTC.

The gene calls are TRBV11-2 and TRBJ2-2; possibly TRBD1 for D (6 bases). This CDR3 region has 14 residues. Germline V gives CDR1 SGHAT, CDR2 FQNNGV. With 3 bases removed from V and 8 bases from J, the gap between germline ends came to 13 bases. This chain's CDR3 is CASSFLNTGGELFF. CDR3 DNA: TGTGCCAGCAGCTTTTTAAACACAGGGGGGGAGCTGTTTTTT.

V and J are TRBV19 and TRBJ1-2, with 9 bases identical to TRBD1. The germline gives CDR1 LNHDA, CDR2 SQIVND (reference sequence). The CDR3 is 13 amino acids. With 5 bases clipped from V and 8 bases from J, the junction kept 6 bases outside the gene matches. The CDR3 protein is CASSPTGGLGYTF. The CDR3 coding sequence is TGTGCCAGTAGTCCCACAGGGGGCCTGGGCTACACCTTC.